One sample yielded the 22 T cell receptor beta chains listed below, sequenced in a study of CD8+CD57+ T cells in acquired aplastic anemia. CDR3 and TCR beta VDJ profiling relied on a genomic DNA template. A single record per CDR3 protein comes from TCRdb applying MiXCR to the reads. The data hold 42,000 or so distinct CDR3 sequences, with roughly 65% observed a single time. What was sequenced was sorted CD4+, CD8+, or CD8+CD57+ T cells (not recorded which) from PBMCs. Receptors originate from a human donor in good health, serving as a control.

This clonotype showed up many times. The chain links TRBV12-3 or TRBV12-4 to TRBJ1-5; possibly TRBD1 for D (5 bases). The CDR3 totals 13 residues. V gave up 3 bases and J gave up 5 bases, with 8 bases separating them. CDR3 nucleotide sequence: TGTGCCAGCAGTTTGGGGGGGGATCAGCCCCAGCATTTT. Encoded protein: CASSLGGDQPQHF.

The J gene is TRBJ1-2, the V gene TRBV11-1; 7 bases match TRBD1. This CDR3 spans 16 amino acids. With V trimmed by 5 bases and J by 4 bases, 13 bases remained unmatched. In germline, CDR1 is SGHAT, CDR2 FQDESV (reference sequence). CDR3 amino acids: CASSRTAGGNLYGYTF. Written as DNA, the CDR3 is TGTGCCAGCAGCCGAACAGCAGGGGGTAACCTCTATGGCTACACCTTC.

CDR3 nucleotides: TGCAGCGTTGGTGGAGAAAGCTCTGGGGCCAACGTCCTGACTTTC. This translates into CSVGGESSGANVLTF. V and J are TRBV29-1 and TRBJ2-6, with unresolved D. The V gene lost 4 bases and the J gene lost 0 bases, with 10 bases spanning the gap. This CDR3 is built from 15 residues. Germline CDR1 is SQVTM and CDR2 is ANQGSEA. Combining the CDR3 with reference TRBV29-1 and TRBJ2-6 gives the whole variable domain SAVISQKPSRDICQRGTSLTIQCQVDSQVTMMFWYRQQPGQSLTLIATANQGSEATYESGFVIDKFPISRPNLTFSTLTVSNMSPEDSSIYLCSVGGESSGANVLTFGAGSRLTVL.

A single count supports this clonotype. The V call is TRBV12-3 or TRBV12-4, the J call TRBJ1-1; D gene unclear. CDR3 length equals 13 residues. V lost 6 bases to trimming and J lost 1 base, with 9 bases between them. CDR3 region: CASSSTANTEAFF. The DNA for the CDR3 is TGTGCCAGCAGCTCGACGGCGAACACTGAAGCTTTCTTT.

This clonotype was seen only once. This chain connects TRBV2 to TRBJ2-3; possible D gene TRBD2, 6 bases. The germline CDR1 and CDR2 sequences are SNHLY and FYNNEI. V was shortened by 7 bases and J by 3 bases, with 14 bases between the two germline ends. The CDR3 has 14 residues. The CDR3 DNA follows: TGTGCCAGCAAGGCGGGACTGGCTACAGATACGCAGTATTTT. Translated, it gives CASKAGLATDTQYF.

The V and J genes are TRBV2 and TRBJ2-5; D is uncertain. CDR3 length: 12 residues. CDR1 is SNHLY, CDR2 FYNNEI, per germline. V shed 10 bases and J shed 3 bases, with 12 bases lying between them. The CDR3 sequence: CATHGWEETQYF. CDR3 DNA: TGTGCCACCCATGGGTGGGAAGAGACCCAGTACTTC.

This clonotype showed up just a few times. The chain is built from TRBV10-3 and TRBJ2-3; no clear D. V lost 7 bases, J lost 3 bases, and 14 bases lay in between. Germline V lookup: CDR1 ENHRY, CDR2 SYGVKD. CDR3 size: 14 residues. The CDR3 DNA reads TGTGCCATCAAATCCGGACCTATGACAGATACGCAGTATTTT. Translating it yields CAIKSGPMTDTQYF.

The J gene is TRBJ2-7, the V gene TRBV25-1; 9 bases agree with TRBD1. Germline lookup yields CDR1 MGHDK and CDR2 SYGVNS. Losses at the gene ends were 3 bases for V and 5 bases for J; bases not matched to a gene: 14. The CDR3 is 17 residues long. CDR3 amino acids: CASSDLLQGAKGNEQYF. The DNA of the CDR3 is TGTGCCAGCAGTGACCTTCTACAGGGGGCAAAGGGTAACGAGCAGTACTTC.

This clonotype turned up a few times. This chain uses TRBV2 with TRBJ2-5; possibly TRBD1 or TRBD2 for D (6 bases each). The ends were cut back, 5 bases at V and 7 bases at J, with 17 bases in the middle. The CDR3 runs 14 residues. The germline gives CDR1 SNHLY, CDR2 FYNNEI. This CDR3 reads CASSSSGGGGTQYF. Written as DNA, the CDR3 is TGTGCCAGCAGTTCCTCGGGCGGAGGGGGGACCCAGTACTTC.

The chain uses TRBV25-1 and TRBJ2-1; D is undetermined. Trimming cost V 10 bases and J 8 bases, with 21 bases left between them. The CDR3 spans 14 residues. From germline, CDR1 is MGHDK and CDR2 SYGVNS. The CDR3 DNA is TGTGCCACCTCCGGTATCTCGTTGGTCGATGAGCAGTTCTTC. It encodes CATSGISLVDEQFF.

The chain recombines TRBV7-6 with TRBJ2-5; TRBD1 agrees at 10 bases. CDR1 is SGHVS, CDR2 FNYEAQ, per germline. J gave up 2 bases and V 5 bases, and 5 bases lay outside the gene matches. The length of the CDR3 is 15 residues. The chain's CDR3 is CASSLGQGRQETQYF. DNA of the CDR3: TGTGCCAGCAGCCTGGGACAGGGGCGGCAAGAGACCCAGTACTTC.

The chain is built from TRBV7-9 and TRBJ1-1; tentatively, D is TRBD1 (6 bases). In germline, CDR1 is SEHNR, CDR2 FQNEAQ (reference sequence). The CDR3 runs 14 residues. Trimming took off 2 bases at V and 6 bases at J, with 13 bases between the two ends. The CDR3 DNA sequence: TGTGCCAGCAGCTTAAATGTGGACAGCTCTGAAGCTTTCTTT. It codes for CASSLNVDSSEAFF.

The CDR3 sequence: CASSLALGNQPQHF. In DNA, the CDR3 is TGTGCCAGCAGCTTAGCGCTTGGGAATCAGCCCCAGCATTTT. The chain has TRBV7-9 and TRBJ1-5; D is uncertain. The V end was cut by 0 bases, the J end by 4 bases, with 7 bases between. CDR3 length: 14 residues. Germline V gene data show CDR1 as SEHNR and CDR2 as FQNEAQ (reference sequence).

This clonotype was found a few times. CDR3 residues: CASSISTGPQHF. In DNA, the CDR3 is TGTGCCAGTAGTATCTCTACGGGGCCCCAGCATTTT. The V call is TRBV19, the J call TRBJ1-5; D gene uncertain. V lost 3 bases and J 9 bases, leaving 9 bases between the germline ends. Germline values: CDR1 LNHDA, CDR2 SQIVND (reference sequence). This CDR3 has 12 amino acids. The entire variable domain, with the rest obtained from reference TRBV19 and TRBJ1-5, is as follows: DGGITQSPKYLFRKEGQNVTLSCEQNLNHDAMYWYRQDPGQGLRLIYYSQIVNDFQKGDIAEGYSVSREKKESFPLTVTSAQKNPTAFYLCASSISTGPQHFGDGTRLSIL.

To note about this clonotype: The junction and the germline gene differ at one end; a read error may be behind it. The gene calls are TRBV5-1 and TRBJ2-7; possibly TRBD2 for D (6 bases). Germline V gene lookup returns CDR1 SGHRS and CDR2 YFSETQ. This CDR3 comprises 15 residues. In DNA form, the CDR3 reads TGCGCCAGCAGCTCGGAGGGGTTGAGCTCCTACGAGCGGTACTTC. The encoded protein is CASSSEGLSSYERYF.

The chain has TRBV19 and TRBJ2-2; tentative D call: TRBD1 (6 bases). CDR3 length equals 15 residues. V was pared by 5 bases and J by 1 base, with 11 bases between. Germline V gives CDR1 LNHDA, CDR2 SQIVND (reference sequence). The CDR3 DNA reads as TGTGCCAGTAGTTCCCTGGACAGGAACACCGGGGAGCTGTTTTTT. It is translated as CASSSLDRNTGELFF.

This clonotype has a single count. The chain uses TRBV11-1 and TRBJ2-3; TRBD1 is a possible D gene (6 bases). Germline V gene lookup returns CDR1 SGHAT and CDR2 FQDESV (reference sequence). This CDR3 is built from 16 residues. Trimming took 1 base from V and 2 from J, leaving 13 bases between them. CDR3 sequence: CASSLVRGWPTDTQYF. The DNA of the CDR3 is TGTGCCAGCAGCTTAGTGAGGGGGTGGCCCACAGATACGCAGTATTTT.

The chain uses TRBV7-3 and TRBJ2-2; TRBD2 aligns across 8 bases. This CDR3 comprises 15 residues. After removal of 4 bases from V and 7 bases from J, the junction contained 8 bases not matched to a gene. Germline V gene data show CDR1 as SGHTA and CDR2 as FQGTGA. DNA for the CDR3: TGTGCCAGCAGCTCGGGAGGGCCGTCGGGCGGGGAGCTGTTTTTT. It codes for CASSSGGPSGGELFF.

The rearrangement uses TRBV10-3 and TRBJ2-5; either TRBD1 or TRBD2 may fit D (5 bases each). There are 13 residues in the CDR3. Germline CDR1 reads ENHRY; CDR2 reads SYGVKD. Trimming cost V 2 bases and J 8 bases, with 12 bases left between them. The DNA of the CDR3 is TGTGCCATCAGTGAGGTGACAGCGGACACCCAGTACTTC. Its protein product is CAISEVTADTQYF.

This clonotype showed up many times. The chain joins TRBV19 to TRBJ1-1; 9 bases fit TRBD1. Per the germline V gene, CDR1 is LNHDA and CDR2 is SQIVND (reference sequence). The CDR3 extends over 15 amino acids. With 7 bases clipped from V and 2 bases from J, the junction kept 8 bases outside the gene matches. The CDR3 bases are TGTGCCAGTACGGTAGGGACAGGGTTTAACACTGAAGCTTTCTTT. Translating it yields CASTVGTGFNTEAFF.

This clonotype was detected ten times or more. A clone one base away is much larger, so this may be a read error. V and J are TRBV29-1 and TRBJ2-7; D unresolved. Trimming cost V 6 bases and J 2 bases, with 14 bases left between them. The V gene's germline CDR1 is SQVTM and CDR2 ANQGSEA. This CDR3 comprises 13 residues. CDR3 nucleotides: TGCAGCGTCCGCGCCTCGGTGGCCTACGAGCAGTACTTC. Translation gives CSVRASVAYEQYF.

V and J are TRBV7-9 and TRBJ1-6, with D perhaps TRBD1 (5 bases). Germline V CDR1 and CDR2: SEHNR, FQNEAQ (reference sequence). The V gene lost 4 bases and the J gene lost 10 bases, with 14 bases spanning the gap. The CDR3 length is 14 residues. In DNA form, the CDR3 reads TGTGCCAGCAGCTGGGGTGGAGGGGACTCACCCCTCCACTTT. It yields the protein CASSWGGGDSPLHF. Together with reference TRBV7-9 and TRBJ1-6, the CDR3 gives the full variable domain: DTGVSQNPRHKITKRGQNVTFRCDPISEHNRLYWYRQTLGQGPEFLTYFQNEAQLEKSRLLSDRFSAERPKGSFSTLEIQRTEQGDSAMYLCASSWGGGDSPLHFGNGTRLTVT.